This T cell receptor beta chain appears in the sequencing data of a study of cytomegalovirus exposure and HLA in healthy donors. Profiling relied on immunoSEQ multiplex PCR, and the TCRdb table lists in-frame clones only, not all of them. The table lists 250,000 to 400,000 clones, roughly 87% of them singletons. Study observations and caveats: Many donors shared some public TCRs, even though most TCR sequences were rare. The study listed 164 cytomegalovirus-associated TCR beta chains. Reported performance of the classifier showed diagnosis of cytomegalovirus status with high specificity and sensitivity.

Notes on this clone: The antigen is unknown.

The CDR3 has 15 residues. Germline V gene data show CDR1 as SGHRS and CDR2 as YFSETQ. V was pared by 2 bases and J by 4 bases, with 5 bases of the junction left unmatched. The sequence derives from a man between 25 and 39 years old in good health and CMV-seronegative. The chain employs TRBV5-1 and TRBJ1-1, with TRBD1 matching 10 bases. Sequencing was carried out using PBMCs. CDR3 DNA: TGCGCCAGCAGCTTAACGGGACAGGGGACCACTGAAGCTTTCTTT. As protein: CASSLTGQGTTEAFF.